One and the same sample provided the 2 T cell receptor beta chains below, sequenced in a study of cytomegalovirus exposure and HLA in healthy donors. With 60 Vbeta and 13 Jbeta primers, the PCR was carried out. TCRdb's table, derived via immunoSEQ multiplex PCR, lists solely in-frame clones and lacks some. The sample consists of approximately 190,000 clones, about 80% of them appearing once. The material sequenced was PBMCs. These receptor sequences come from a woman younger than 45 in good health and CMV-seropositive.

This clone was seen only once. This rearrangement joins TRBV10-3 to TRBJ2-5; weak D call: TRBD2 (5 bases). Trimming cost V 4 bases and J 5 bases, with 8 bases left between them. The CDR3 sequence is 12 residues long. CDR1 is ENHRY, CDR2 SYGVKD, per germline. The CDR3 sequence is CAISGRGETQYF. The CDR3 bases are TGTGCCATCAGTGGAAGAGGGGAGACCCAGTACTTC.

This chain uses TRBV4-2 with TRBJ2-1, with TRBD2 identical over 12 bases. The germline V gene has CDR1 LGHNA and CDR2 YNFKEQ. The V and J ends lost 1 base and 8 bases, in that order; junction bases with no gene match: 3. The CDR3 covers 15 residues. The CDR3 loop is CASSQGLAGVDEQFF. In DNA, the CDR3 is TGTGCCAGCAGCCAAGGACTAGCGGGAGTCGATGAGCAGTTCTTC.